The clone carrying this T cell receptor (beta chain) was counted between two and nine times. The antigen remains undetermined. This record comes from a study of T-cell memory formation after mild COVID-19. Overall study findings and caveats: Clones that contracted clustered mainly in CM and EM if CD4+ and in EMRA if CD8+. Prior to infection, memory already included some responding clones, suggesting cross-reactive memory joined. Nothing showed for sure that second-wave clones peaking on day 37 were SARS-CoV-2 specific.

CDR1 ENHRY and CDR2 SYGVKD come from the germline V gene. CDR3 length equals 15 residues. The J segment lost 1 base and the V segment lost 6 bases, leaving 4 bases of the junction unmatched. Using constant-segment primers, 5'RACE produced TCR alpha and TCR beta cDNA libraries carrying sample barcodes and UMIs. TCRdb called the 5' RACE reads again in MiXCR, with one record for every CDR3 protein. The table includes about 270,000 distinct CDR3 sequences, 15% detected once. This chain connects TRBV10-3 to TRBJ1-3; 9 bases are a match to TRBD1. The sequencing sample was made of PBMCs or a T cell subset sorted from them (not recorded which). This TCR came from an adult woman who had mild COVID-19 (a few samples of this study predate the infection). Cell type and time point are not known. The CDR3 nucleotides read TGTGCCATCAGGGGACAGGGACAATCTGGAAACACCATATATTTT. It specifies CAIRGQGQSGNTIYF.